The clone carrying this TCR beta chain came up many times. The antigen is undetermined. Germline CDR1 is DFQATT and CDR2 is SNEGSKA (reference sequence). The CDR3 length is 13 residues. V lost 6 bases and J lost 2; bases outside the gene matches: 4. This sample is drawn from a study of early T cells in non-severe SARS-CoV-2 infection. Across the study: Chains were unpaired, as sequencing was done on bulk RNA from unsorted whole blood.

Study results and caveats: Lookups in VDJdb leaned toward anti-spike CD8 responses and missed private and CD4 specificities.

The protocol attached unique molecular identifiers to individual cDNA molecules. Using its own MiXCR run on the 5' RACE reads, TCRdb lists one record per CDR3 protein. Among 20,000 to 25,000 distinct CDR3 sequences listed, 4.5% to 5% were seen once. The V call is TRBV20-1, the J call TRBJ2-1; 7 bases map to TRBD2. Sequences were obtained from whole blood. This clonotype was obtained from an adult who was a healthcare worker with PCR-confirmed SARS-CoV-2 infection or an uninfected control (not recorded which). The CDR3 is CSAKGRAYNEQFF. The CDR3 region has the DNA TGCAGTGCGAAGGGGAGGGCCTACAATGAGCAGTTCTTC.